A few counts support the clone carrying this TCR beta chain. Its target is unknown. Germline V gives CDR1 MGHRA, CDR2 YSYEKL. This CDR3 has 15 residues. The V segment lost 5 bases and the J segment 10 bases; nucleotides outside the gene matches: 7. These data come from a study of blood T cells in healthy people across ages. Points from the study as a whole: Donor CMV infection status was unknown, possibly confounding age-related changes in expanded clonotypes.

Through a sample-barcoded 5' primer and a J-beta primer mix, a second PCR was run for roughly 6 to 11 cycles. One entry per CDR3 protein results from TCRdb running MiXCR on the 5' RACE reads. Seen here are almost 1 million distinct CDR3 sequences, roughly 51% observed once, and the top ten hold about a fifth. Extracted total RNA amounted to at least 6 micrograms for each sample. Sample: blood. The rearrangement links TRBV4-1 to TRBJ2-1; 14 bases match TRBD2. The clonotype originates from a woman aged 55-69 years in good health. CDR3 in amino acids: CASSAGTSGSREQFF. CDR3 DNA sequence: TGCGCCAGCAGCGCCGGGACTAGCGGGAGTCGCGAGCAGTTCTTC.